What follows are 17 T cell receptor beta chains derived from one specimen sequenced in a study of regulatory T cells in long-lasting Graves disease. Regarding time point: persistent/refractory GD, antithyroid drugs over 5 years with positive TRAb. PBMC RNA served as the TCR library source. The authors built TCR beta libraries using iRepertoire HTBI primers and Arm-PCR of CDR3 regions. TCRdb re-derived calls from the multiplex PCR reads in MiXCR, one entry per CDR3 protein. The data show 650,000 to 850,000 distinct CDR3 sequences, 30% seen once. This material consisted of peripheral blood mononuclear cells (PBMCs), taken when the disease was refractory, from a patient treated with antithyroid drugs. All receptors derive from a female donor with Graves disease.

In regard to this clonotype: Because the CDR3 is missing its conserved closing phenylalanine or tryptophan, this is likely a read error. It is unclear where the CDR3 begins or ends on the DNA, so no DNA is shown, and the CDR3 is as TCRdb lists it. The J gene is TRBJ1-5, the V gene TRBV27. The CDR3 is made up of 16 amino acids, end residues included. Germline values: CDR1 MNHEY, CDR2 SMNVEV (reference sequence). The CDR3: CASSPSAGDSNQPQHS.

This clonotype was detected only a few times. The chain recombines TRBV5-5 with TRBJ1-5, with no clear D. The CDR3 length is 12 residues. Germline values: CDR1 SGHKS, CDR2 YYEKEE (reference sequence). V shed 2 bases and J shed 7 bases, with 7 bases lying between them. The CDR3 here is CASSFLGQPQHF. The CDR3 bases are TGTGCCAGCAGCTTTTTGGGGCAGCCCCAGCATTTT.

This sequence joins TRBV3-1 and TRBJ1-1; no reliable D call. V lost 0 bases and J 1 base, leaving 6 bases between the germline ends. The CDR3 spans 14 residues. Germline CDR1 and CDR2: LGHDT and YNNKEL (reference sequence). CDR3 nucleotide sequence: TGTGCCAGCAGCCAAGAAAAGGGGAACACTGAAGCTTTCTTT. Translating it yields CASSQEKGNTEAFF.

This sequence joins TRBV6-1 and TRBJ2-5; 11 bases fit TRBD2. The CDR3 extends over 16 amino acids. Trimming at V came to 2 bases and at J to 5 bases, leaving 7 bases not matched to a gene. Germline assignment: CDR1 MNHNS and CDR2 SASEGT. The chain's CDR3 is CASSEYTSGRFETQYF. DNA for the CDR3: TGTGCCAGCAGTGAATATACTAGCGGGAGATTTGAGACCCAGTACTTC.

This clonotype was seen more than once but under ten times. The chain employs TRBV6-1 and TRBJ2-2; D is undetermined. The CDR3 runs to 14 residues. Germline V CDR1 and CDR2: MNHNS, SASEGT. Trimming took 2 bases from V and 7 from J, leaving 11 bases between them. The CDR3 loop is CASSELVGFGELFF. The CDR3 coding sequence is TGTGCCAGCAGTGAATTGGTCGGTTTCGGGGAGCTGTTTTTT.

The V gene is TRBV20-1, the J gene TRBJ1-5; D not resolved. The V gene's germline CDR1 is DFQATT and CDR2 SNEGSKA (reference sequence). There are 16 residues in the CDR3. The V and J ends lost 0 bases and 0 bases respectively, with 12 bases between them. The chain's CDR3 is CSARDGRKYSNQPQHF. The CDR3 DNA reads as TGCAGTGCTAGAGATGGGAGGAAGTATAGCAATCAGCCCCAGCATTTT.

This clonotype was recorded a few times. The chain uses TRBV12-3 or TRBV12-4 and TRBJ2-7; 11 nucleotides line up with TRBD1. The CDR3 loop spans 15 amino acids. V dropped 6 bases and J dropped 2; count of bases not matched to a gene: 6. The CDR3 nucleotides are TGTGCCAGCAGAAATCCGGGACAGGGGGCCTACGAGCAGTACTTC. Protein product: CASRNPGQGAYEQYF.

This clonotype was counted between two and nine times. This chain links TRBV5-6 with TRBJ2-7; 8 bases map to TRBD2. V was clipped by 3 bases and J by 0 bases; unmatched bases: 5. The CDR3 is 15 amino acids. Germline values: CDR1 SGHDT, CDR2 YYEEEE. The CDR3 loop is CASSWGAGGSYEQYF. CDR3 DNA sequence: TGTGCCAGCAGCTGGGGCGCGGGGGGCTCCTACGAGCAGTACTTC. Combining the CDR3 with reference TRBV5-6 and TRBJ2-7 gives the whole variable domain DAGVTQSPTHLIKTRGQQVTLRCSPKSGHDTVSWYQQALGQGPQFIFQYYEEEERQRGNFPDRFSGHQFPNYSSELNVNALLLGDSALYLCASSWGAGGSYEQYFGPGTRLTVT.

This sequence joins TRBV28 and TRBJ1-1; 7 positions match TRBD1. Trimming cost V 4 bases and J 2 bases; bases outside gene matches: 16. Germline CDR1 reads MDHEN; CDR2 reads SYDVKM. The CDR3 has 18 amino acids. This CDR3 reads CASSSPPRQGLINTEAFF. Here the CDR3 DNA reads TGTGCCAGCAGTTCCCCCCCGAGACAGGGCTTGATAAACACTGAAGCTTTCTTT.

This clonotype was counted ten times or more. The J gene is TRBJ2-7, the V gene TRBV7-3; TRBD1 or TRBD2 may be the D gene (5 bases each). Germline loops: CDR1 SGHTA, CDR2 FQGTGA. Trimming shortened V by 0 bases and J by 3 bases, and 12 bases separated the two germline ends. The CDR3 runs 15 residues. The CDR3 nucleotides are TGTGCCAGCAGCTTAACCGGGGACGGACGCTACGAGCAGTACTTC. It yields the protein CASSLTGDGRYEQYF.

V gene TRBV20-1 combines with J gene TRBJ1-6, with D uncertain. Germline CDR1 reads DFQATT; CDR2 reads SNEGSKA (reference sequence). V lost 1 base, J lost 1 base, and 20 bases lay in between. The CDR3 is 19 amino acids. The CDR3 is CSARATRGPLPSYNSPLHF. CDR3 in DNA: TGCAGTGCTAGAGCCACCCGGGGTCCTCTGCCATCCTATAATTCACCCCTCCACTTT.

The chain joins TRBV29-1 to TRBJ1-1; perhaps TRBD1 as D (5 bases). V dropped 4 bases and J dropped 1 base, with 10 bases sitting between them. Germline V CDR1 and CDR2: SQVTM, ANQGSEA. The CDR3 is 13 residues long. This chain's CDR3 is CSVAGVPNTEAFF. The CDR3 DNA reads TGCAGCGTTGCGGGGGTACCGAACACTGAAGCTTTCTTT.

This chain uses TRBV20-1 with TRBJ2-3, with unresolved D. The germline V gene encodes CDR1 DFQATT and CDR2 SNEGSKA (reference sequence). There are 12 residues in the CDR3. Trimming took 6 bases from V and 5 from J, leaving 12 bases between them. CDR3 DNA sequence: TGCAGTGCCTCTCGTGGGATAGATACGCAGTATTTT. Protein sequence: CSASRGIDTQYF.

The chain employs TRBV13 and TRBJ1-1, with TRBD1 matching 8 bases. V trimming: 5 bases; J trimming: 1 base; junction bases outside the gene matches: 9. The CDR3 sequence is 16 residues long. Germline V lookup: CDR1 PRHDT, CDR2 FYEKMQ (reference sequence). Here the CDR3 DNA reads TGTGCCAGCAGCGTATACATAACAGGGGGGAACACTGAAGCTTTCTTT. This translates into CASSVYITGGNTEAFF.

This clonotype turned up a few times. The chain carries TRBV29-1 and TRBJ2-7; 15 bases are a match to TRBD2. After removal of 4 bases from V and 6 bases from J, the junction contained 4 bases not matched to a gene. The germline gives CDR1 SQVTM, CDR2 ANQGSEA. The CDR3 has 14 residues. The CDR3 nucleotides read TGCAGCGTTGGGACTAGCGGGAGGGCCACCGAGCAGTACTTC. Amino acid sequence: CSVGTSGRATEQYF.

The V call is TRBV15, the J call TRBJ2-5, with 10 bases fitting TRBD2. Germline V CDR1 and CDR2: LNHNV, YYDKDF (reference sequence). The length of the CDR3 is 17 residues. V shed 0 bases, J shed 4 bases, and the junction held 8 bases outside the gene matches. The CDR3 coding sequence is TGTGCCACCAGCAGAGATCGATTAGTAGCGGGAGGAGAGACCCAGTACTTC. Translation: CATSRDRLVAGGETQYF.

This clonotype was detected only a few times. This chain connects TRBV9 to TRBJ1-1; D gene unclear. Germline CDR1 is SGDLS and CDR2 is YYNGEE. V lost 3 bases, J lost 1 base, and 7 bases lay in between. CDR3 length: 13 amino acids. The CDR3 sequence is CASSGPGNTEAFF. The CDR3 coding sequence is TGTGCCAGCAGCGGTCCGGGGAACACTGAAGCTTTCTTT.